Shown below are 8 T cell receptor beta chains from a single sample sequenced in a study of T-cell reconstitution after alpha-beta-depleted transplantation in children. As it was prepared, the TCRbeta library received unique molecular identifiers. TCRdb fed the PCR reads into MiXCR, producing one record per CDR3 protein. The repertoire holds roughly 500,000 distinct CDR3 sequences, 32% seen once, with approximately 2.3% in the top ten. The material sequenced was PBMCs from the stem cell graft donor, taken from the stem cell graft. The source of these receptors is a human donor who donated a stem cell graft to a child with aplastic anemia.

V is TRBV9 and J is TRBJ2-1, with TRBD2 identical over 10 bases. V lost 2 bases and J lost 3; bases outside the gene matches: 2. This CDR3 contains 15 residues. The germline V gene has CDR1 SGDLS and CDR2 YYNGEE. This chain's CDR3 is CASSVEREGYNEQFF. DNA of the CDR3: TGTGCCAGCAGCGTTGAGCGGGAGGGCTACAATGAGCAGTTCTTC. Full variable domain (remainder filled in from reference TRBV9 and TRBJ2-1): DSGVTQTPKHLITATGQRVTLRCSPRSGDLSVYWYQQSLDQGLQFLIQYYNGEERAKGNILERFSAQQFPDLHSELNLSSLELGDSALYFCASSVEREGYNEQFFGPGTRLTVL.

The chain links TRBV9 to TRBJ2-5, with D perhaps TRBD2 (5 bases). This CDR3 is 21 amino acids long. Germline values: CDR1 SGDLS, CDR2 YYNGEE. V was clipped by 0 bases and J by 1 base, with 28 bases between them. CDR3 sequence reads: CASSVGTTTISQVPSQETQYF. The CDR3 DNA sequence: TGTGCCAGCAGCGTAGGGACCACGACTATTAGCCAAGTGCCTAGCCAAGAGACCCAGTACTTC.

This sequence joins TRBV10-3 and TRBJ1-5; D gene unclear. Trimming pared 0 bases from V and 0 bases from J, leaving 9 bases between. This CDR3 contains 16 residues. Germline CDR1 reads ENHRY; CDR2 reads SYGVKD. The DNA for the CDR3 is TGTGCCATCAGTGAGTCAGGGAGGAATAGCAATCAGCCCCAGCATTTT. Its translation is CAISESGRNSNQPQHF.

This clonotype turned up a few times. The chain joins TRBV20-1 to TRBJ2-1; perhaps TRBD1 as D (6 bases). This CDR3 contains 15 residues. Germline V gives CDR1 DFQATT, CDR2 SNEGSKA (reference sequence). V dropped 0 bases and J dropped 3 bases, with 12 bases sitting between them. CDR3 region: CSARDRRGDYNEQFF. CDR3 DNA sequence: TGCAGTGCTAGAGATCGCAGGGGCGACTACAATGAGCAGTTCTTC.

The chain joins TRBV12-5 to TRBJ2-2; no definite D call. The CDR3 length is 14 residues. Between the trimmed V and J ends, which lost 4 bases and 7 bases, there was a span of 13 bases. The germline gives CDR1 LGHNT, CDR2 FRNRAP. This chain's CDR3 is CASGSPHPYGELFF. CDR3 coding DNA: TGTGCTAGTGGTTCGCCCCATCCATACGGGGAGCTGTTTTTT.

CDR3 region: CSGGPGFYGYTF. CDR3 DNA sequence: TGCAGCGGGGGGCCGGGTTTCTATGGCTACACCTTC. This chain joins TRBV29-1 and TRBJ1-2; D perhaps matches TRBD1 (6 bases). CDR1 SQVTM and CDR2 ANQGSEA come from the germline V gene. The CDR3 has 12 amino acids. The V and J ends lost 7 bases and 4 bases respectively, with 13 bases between them.

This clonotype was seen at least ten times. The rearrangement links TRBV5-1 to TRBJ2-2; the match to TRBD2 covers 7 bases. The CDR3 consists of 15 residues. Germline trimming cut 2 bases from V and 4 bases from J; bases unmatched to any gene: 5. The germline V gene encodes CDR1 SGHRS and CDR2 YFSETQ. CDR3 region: CASSFLTSSTGELFF. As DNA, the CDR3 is TGCGCCAGCAGCTTTTTGACTAGCAGCACCGGGGAGCTGTTTTTT.

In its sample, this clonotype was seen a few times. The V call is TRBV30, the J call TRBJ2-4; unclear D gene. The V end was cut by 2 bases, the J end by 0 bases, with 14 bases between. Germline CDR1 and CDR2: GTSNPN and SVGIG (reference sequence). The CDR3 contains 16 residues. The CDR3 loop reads CAWSLRTTIAKNIQYF. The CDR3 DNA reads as TGTGCCTGGAGTCTCCGGACGACAATAGCCAAAAACATTCAGTACTTC.